The 20 T cell receptor beta chains listed next were all sequenced from one sample in a study of T cell responses to AZD1222 COVID-19 vaccine. TCRdb keeps only in-frame clones here, not all; method: immunoSEQ multiplex PCR. The table has under 150,000 clones, around nine tenths seen once. The source material was peripheral blood, sampled on day 0 of AZD1222 vaccination. Receptors originate from an adult in good health.

The chain joins TRBV29-1 to TRBJ2-5, with no clear D. V shed 4 bases and J shed 2 bases, with 5 bases lying between them. Germline loops: CDR1 SQVTM, CDR2 ANQGSEA. The CDR3 loop spans 11 amino acids. The CDR3 reads CSVVQQETQYF. The CDR3 bases are TGCAGCGTTGTCCAGCAAGAGACCCAGTACTTC.

The gene calls are TRBV11-3 and TRBJ2-7; D possibly matches TRBD1 or TRBD2 (5 bases each). From germline, CDR1 is SGHNT and CDR2 YENEEA. The CDR3 is made up of 12 amino acids. V gave up 1 base and J gave up 13 bases, with 14 bases separating them. The CDR3 loop is CASSLGDRDLYF. CDR3 in DNA: TGTGCCAGCAGCTTAGGAGACCGGGACCTCTACTTC.

A note on this clone: The sample contains more than one DNA sequence encoding this CDR3. The chain couples TRBV6-5 to TRBJ2-7, with D perhaps matching TRBD1 (6 bases). The length of the CDR3 is 14 residues. The ends were cut back, 4 bases at V and 2 bases at J, with 12 bases in the middle. Germline values: CDR1 MNHEY, CDR2 SVGAGI. The CDR3 region is CASSFSTGPYEQYF. CDR3 sequence (DNA): TGTGCCAGCAGTTTCTCAACAGGGCCCTACGAGCAGTACTTC.

The gene calls are TRBV18 and TRBJ2-3, with 14 bases that match TRBD2. CDR3 length: 16 amino acids. Germline CDR1 KGHSH, CDR2 LQKENI. V was clipped by 5 bases and J by 5 bases; unmatched bases: 6. The CDR3: CASSSWTSGGQDTQYF. The CDR3 nucleotides are TGTGCCAGCTCATCCTGGACTAGCGGGGGGCAAGATACGCAGTATTTT.

The chain recombines TRBV6-5 with TRBJ2-1; D call uncertain. The CDR3 is 16 amino acids. Germline CDR1 reads MNHEY; CDR2 reads SVGAGI. Trimming left V 4 bases short and J 4 bases short, with 17 bases between. CDR3 region: CASSSQTPRVYNEQFF. In DNA, the CDR3 is TGTGCCAGCAGTTCACAGACCCCCCGGGTATACAATGAGCAGTTCTTC.

This chain links TRBV6-5 with TRBJ1-4; unclear D gene. V was trimmed by 0 bases and J by 8 bases, leaving 13 bases between them. The germline gives CDR1 MNHEY, CDR2 SVGAGI. The CDR3 extends over 15 amino acids. This CDR3 is CASSYSMASEEKLFF. CDR3 in DNA: TGTGCCAGCAGTTACTCGATGGCCTCCGAAGAAAAACTGTTTTTT.

CDR3 coding DNA: TGCGCCAGCAGCCAAGCACTTACAGAGAGCTCCTACAATGAGCAGTTCTTC. Protein: CASSQALTESSYNEQFF. J is TRBJ2-1 and V is TRBV4-1, with D uncertain. Germline V gene lookup returns CDR1 MGHRA and CDR2 YSYEKL. This CDR3 is 17 amino acids long. With 1 base removed from V and 0 bases from J, the gap between germline ends came to 13 bases.

The sample holds one count of this clone. The genes are TRBV7-5 and TRBJ1-3; TRBD1 reflects the table's D call only, with no check against the DNA. TRBV7-5 is deemed a pseudogene. This CDR3 is 13 amino acids long. The chain's CDR3 is CARSLSDGNTIYF. Written as DNA, the CDR3 is TGTGCCAGAAGCTTATCAGATGGAAACACCATATATTTT.

This clone was detected only once. The rearrangement links TRBV12-2 to TRBJ2-1; the table names TRBD2, a call not compared with the DNA. TRBV12-2 is labeled a pseudogene. The CDR3 runs 18 residues. CDR3 sequence: CASRLPSSTSGGGNEQFF. The CDR3 DNA reads TGTGCAAGTCGCTTACCCTCCTCGACTAGCGGGGGTGGCAATGAGCAGTTCTTC.

This chain connects TRBV4-1 to TRBJ1-5; 9 positions match TRBD1. After removal of 5 bases from V and 4 bases from J, the junction contained 6 bases not matched to a gene. Germline CDR1 reads MGHRA; CDR2 reads YSYEKL. The CDR3 runs to 15 residues. As DNA, the CDR3 is TGCGCCAGCAGCGGGACAGGGAACGTAAATCAGCCCCAGCATTTT. Its protein is CASSGTGNVNQPQHF.

The J gene is TRBJ2-6, the V gene TRBV28, with 7 bases identical to TRBD1. The J segment lost 0 bases and the V segment lost 4 bases, leaving 9 bases of the junction unmatched. The CDR3 is 18 residues long. The germline CDR1 and CDR2 sequences are MDHEN and SYDVKM. The CDR3 is CASSSTGQSNSGANVLTF. DNA of the CDR3: TGTGCCAGCAGTTCAACGGGACAGTCAAACTCTGGGGCCAACGTCCTGACTTTC. The full variable domain, rest sourced from reference TRBV28 and TRBJ2-6, is DVKVTQSSRYLVKRTGEKVFLECVQDMDHENMFWYRQDPGLGLRLIYFSYDVKMKEKGDIPEGYSVSREKKERFSLILESASTNQTSMYLCASSSTGQSNSGANVLTFGAGSRLTVL.

V and J are TRBV28 and TRBJ2-7, with 9 positions matching TRBD2. V lost 6 bases, J lost 4 bases, and 16 bases stayed unmatched. The CDR3 has 17 residues. The germline V gene has CDR1 MDHEN and CDR2 SYDVKM. Here the CDR3 DNA reads TGTGCCAGCAGACGACGAACGACCGGGACTAGCTTTTACGAGCAGTACTTC. This sequence encodes CASRRRTTGTSFYEQYF.

This chain links TRBV6-6 with TRBJ1-5; 10 nucleotides line up with TRBD1. The CDR3 covers 15 residues. Germline CDR1 and CDR2: MNHNY and SVGAGI (reference sequence). Trimming at V came to 6 bases and at J to 5 bases, leaving 7 bases not matched to a gene. CDR3 DNA: TGTGCCAGCAGGAAAGACAGGGGGCCTGATCAGCCCCAGCATTTT. Amino acid sequence: CASRKDRGPDQPQHF.

For the CDR3, the DNA is TGTGCCAGCAGCTTGCTGCCCGATACGCAGTATTTT. Protein: CASSLLPDTQYF. This rearrangement joins TRBV7-9 to TRBJ2-3; D is unclear. V lost 3 bases and J 6 bases, leaving 7 bases between the germline ends. The CDR3 totals 12 residues. Germline V gene lookup returns CDR1 SEHNR and CDR2 FQNEAQ (reference sequence).

The V gene is TRBV7-2, the J gene TRBJ2-1, with TRBD2 as a possible D gene (5 bases). V gave up 0 bases and J gave up 0 bases, with 9 bases separating them. The CDR3 spans 16 residues. Germline V gene data show CDR1 as SGHTA and CDR2 as FQGNSA. The CDR3 nucleotides are TGTGCCAGCAGCTTAGCGGGAGTAGCCTCCTACAATGAGCAGTTCTTC. It yields the protein CASSLAGVASYNEQFF. Full variable domain (outside the CDR3, taken from reference TRBV7-2 and TRBJ2-1): GAGVSQSPSNKVTEKGKDVELRCDPISGHTALYWYRQSLGQGLEFLIYFQGNSAPDKSGLPSDRFSAERTGGSVSTLTIQRTQQEDSAVYLCASSLAGVASYNEQFFGPGTRLTVL.

Comments on this clone: One end of the junction does not line up with germline, which may come from a read error. The V gene is TRBV6-1, the J gene TRBJ2-7; no clear D. Germline loops: CDR1 MNHNS, CDR2 SASEGT. This CDR3 spans 13 amino acids. Here the CDR3 DNA reads TGTGCCAGCAGGGAAGAGCTAACCTACGAGCAGTACTTC. Amino acid sequence: CASREELTYEQYF.

The CDR3 coding sequence is TGTGCCAGCAGCCCCTTCCCCTCTAGCGGCCAAGAGACCCAGTACTTC. Translated: CASSPFPSSGQETQYF. The chain recombines TRBV4-2 with TRBJ2-5, with 7 bases identical to TRBD2. The CDR3 length is 16 residues. Germline CDR1 reads LGHNA; CDR2 reads YNFKEQ. Trimming at V came to 4 bases and at J to 1 base, leaving 9 bases not matched to a gene.

This clone has just one count. The genes are TRBV27 and TRBJ2-2, with D unclear. CDR3 size: 13 residues. V dropped 1 base and J dropped 8 bases, with 8 bases sitting between them. Germline-derived CDR1 and CDR2 are MNHEY and SMNVEV (reference sequence). The CDR3 loop reads CASSLWDRGELFF. The CDR3 coding sequence is TGTGCCAGCAGTTTATGGGATAGAGGGGAGCTGTTTTTT.

The table lists this clone with a few counts. The chain combines TRBV6-6 with TRBJ1-1; the D is unclear. The V end lost 0 bases, the J end lost 1 base, and 6 bases lay between the germline ends. Germline CDR1 and CDR2: MNHNY and SVGAGI (reference sequence). The CDR3 is made up of 14 amino acids. DNA of the CDR3: TGTGCCAGCAGTTACTCGCTCGGGAACACTGAAGCTTTCTTT. Translation: CASSYSLGNTEAFF.

The rearrangement uses TRBV16 and TRBJ2-7, with D hard to call. V was clipped by 0 bases and J by 1 base, with 7 bases between them. CDR3 length equals 14 residues. Germline values: CDR1 KGHSY, CDR2 FQNENV. This chain's CDR3 is CASSQSDPSYEQYF. The CDR3 DNA sequence: TGTGCCAGCAGCCAATCGGACCCTTCCTACGAGCAGTACTTC.